The clone carrying this T cell receptor beta chain was observed many times. Participant age was roughly 18 to 95 years, and participants resided in about two dozen US areas. The record originates from a study of blood T cell repertoires in COVID-19. On the study more broadly: Some COVID-19 samples were acute and others convalescent; all came from the United States, Italy and Spain. T cells, B-cell-depleted T cells, or PBMCs provided the cDNA or gDNA that served as material.

TCRdb's copy holds only in-frame clones and misses some; the assay was immunoSEQ multiplex PCR. The table has hundreds of thousands of clones, about 80% seen once. Germline values: CDR1 LNHDA, CDR2 SQIVND (reference sequence). This CDR3 comprises 15 residues. Trimming left V 2 bases short and J 5 bases short, with 15 bases between. The receptor's source is a woman between 45 and 60 years old who had been exposed to COVID-19. The V call is TRBV19, the J call TRBJ1-1; unclear D gene. The sequencing sample was made of PBMCs or T cells enriched from blood (not recorded which). Written as DNA, the CDR3 is TGTGCCAGTAGTATACCGATGGAGGGCCGGACTGAAGCTTTCTTT. This codes for CASSIPMEGRTEAFF.